The sample holds a few counts of the clone carrying this TCR beta chain. Its matching antigen is unknown. Patients were left out if they had other autoimmune diseases, uncontrolled infections, pregnancy or lactation. Beta-chain TCR CDR3 regions were amplified from RNA transcripts. First-round RT-PCR used HTBI primers; second-round multiplex PCR followed. One entry per CDR3 protein, called by TCRdb with MiXCR from the multiplex PCR reads. The sample includes more than 550,000 distinct CDR3 sequences, 35% to 50% seen only once; the top ten take over 2.5%. The source of the sample is a study of Graves' ophthalmopathy and Graves' hyperthyroidism. About the research overall: No treatment had been given when peripheral blood was collected at initial diagnosis.

Per germline, CDR1 SNHLY and CDR2 FYNNEI. The CDR3 runs 15 residues. V was pared by 4 bases and J by 0 bases, with 10 bases between. Study-wide findings and caveats: Most thyroid-expanded clonotypes exceeding 0.001 frequency were also found in blood. Separation of ophthalmopathy from stable hyperthyroidism was achieved by a 13-signature model, at 85% to 90% sensitivity and 81.08% specificity.

Sequenced: peripheral blood. The chain uses TRBV2 and TRBJ2-4; D is possibly TRBD1 (5 bases). This receptor was obtained from an adult man with Graves' ophthalmopathy. CDR3 protein: CASSADRVAKNIQYF. The CDR3 coding sequence is TGTGCCAGCAGTGCCGACAGAGTAGCCAAAAACATTCAGTACTTC.